The T cell receptor beta chain under discussion was sequenced for a study of blood T cells in healthy people across ages. Study as a whole: About one barcoded beta molecule per two T cells was captured by template switching. Notes on the study in general: Higher diversity and more naive CD4+ cells were features of long-lived donors, compared to aged donors.

A second PCR, run for roughly 7 to 12 cycles, used a sample-barcoded 5' primer plus a J-beta primer mix. From the 5' RACE reads, TCRdb called clonotypes with MiXCR, one entry per CDR3 protein. The data contain 1,500,000 or so distinct CDR3 sequences, roughly two fifths of them seen just once; the ten biggest clones take up 4%. The sample holds a few counts of this clonotype. What it recognizes is unknown. V dropped 1 base and J dropped 5 bases, with 11 bases sitting between them. Germline V CDR1 and CDR2: SGHTA, FQGNSA. There are 14 residues in the CDR3. For every donor, a draw yielded around 10 milliliters of peripheral blood.

Sequencing was carried out using blood. The TCR comes from a woman aged 18 to 35 in good health. The chain couples TRBV7-2 to TRBJ1-2, with D uncertain. CDR3: CASSLGHAAYGYTF. The CDR3 DNA follows: TGTGCCAGCAGCTTAGGACATGCTGCGTATGGCTACACCTTC.